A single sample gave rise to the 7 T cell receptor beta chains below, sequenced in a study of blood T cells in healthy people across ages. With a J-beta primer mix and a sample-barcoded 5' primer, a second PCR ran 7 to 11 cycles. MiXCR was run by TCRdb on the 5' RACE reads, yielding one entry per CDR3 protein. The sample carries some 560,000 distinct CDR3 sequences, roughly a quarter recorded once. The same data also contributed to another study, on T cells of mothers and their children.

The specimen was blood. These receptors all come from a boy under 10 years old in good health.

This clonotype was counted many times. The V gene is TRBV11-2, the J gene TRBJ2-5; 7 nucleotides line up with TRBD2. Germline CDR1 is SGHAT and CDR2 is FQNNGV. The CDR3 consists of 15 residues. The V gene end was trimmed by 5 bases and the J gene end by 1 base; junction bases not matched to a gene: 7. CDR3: CASSPEAGLQETQYF. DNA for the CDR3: TGTGCCAGCAGCCCAGAAGCGGGGCTCCAAGAGACCCAGTACTTC.

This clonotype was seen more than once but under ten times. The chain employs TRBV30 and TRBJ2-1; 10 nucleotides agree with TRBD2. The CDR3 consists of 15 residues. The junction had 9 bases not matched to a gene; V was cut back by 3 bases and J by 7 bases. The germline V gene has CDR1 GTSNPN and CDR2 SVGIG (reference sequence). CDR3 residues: CAWSPASGSFNEQFF. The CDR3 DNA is TGTGCCTGGAGCCCCGCTAGCGGGAGTTTTAATGAGCAGTTCTTC.

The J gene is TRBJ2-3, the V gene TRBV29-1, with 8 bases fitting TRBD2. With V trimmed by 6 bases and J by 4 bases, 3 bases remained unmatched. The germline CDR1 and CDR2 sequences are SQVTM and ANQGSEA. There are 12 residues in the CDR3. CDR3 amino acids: CSVGLAADTQYF. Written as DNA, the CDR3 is TGCAGCGTCGGACTAGCAGCAGATACGCAGTATTTT.

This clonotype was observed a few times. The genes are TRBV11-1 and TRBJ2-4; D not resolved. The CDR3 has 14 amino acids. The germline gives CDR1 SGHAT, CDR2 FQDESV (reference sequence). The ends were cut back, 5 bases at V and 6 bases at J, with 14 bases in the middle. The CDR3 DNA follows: TGTGCCAGCAGCCGCAACCCCCGAATAAACATTCAGTACTTC. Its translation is CASSRNPRINIQYF.

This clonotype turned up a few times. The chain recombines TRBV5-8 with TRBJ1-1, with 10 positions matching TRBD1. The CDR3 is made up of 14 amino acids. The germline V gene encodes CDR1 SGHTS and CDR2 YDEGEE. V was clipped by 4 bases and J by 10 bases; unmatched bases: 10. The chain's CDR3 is CASSLPGQGTRAFF. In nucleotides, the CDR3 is TGTGCCAGCAGCCTTCCGGGACAGGGGACCCGAGCTTTCTTT.

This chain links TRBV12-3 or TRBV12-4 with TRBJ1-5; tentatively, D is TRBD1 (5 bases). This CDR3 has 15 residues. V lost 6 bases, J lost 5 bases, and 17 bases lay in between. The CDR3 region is CASSLMSGTYQPQHF. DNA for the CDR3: TGTGCCAGCAGCCTCATGTCAGGGACTTATCAGCCCCAGCATTTT.

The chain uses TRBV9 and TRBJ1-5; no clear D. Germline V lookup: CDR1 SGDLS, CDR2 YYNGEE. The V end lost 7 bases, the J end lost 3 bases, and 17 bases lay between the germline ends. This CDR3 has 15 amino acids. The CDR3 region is CASGPGIPNNQPQHF. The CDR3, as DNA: TGTGCCAGCGGACCGGGAATCCCTAACAATCAGCCCCAGCATTTT.